This T cell receptor beta chain was retrieved from a study of blood T cell repertoires in COVID-19. Generated by immunoSEQ multiplex PCR, the TCRdb table keeps only in-frame clones and is missing some. The repertoire has about 400,000 clones, 87% of them found once; the top ten carry 2.5% to 3.5%. In germline, CDR1 is SGHNT, CDR2 YENEEA. The CDR3 spans 15 residues. V lost 1 base, J lost 8 bases, and 6 bases stayed unmatched. The study drew participants aged roughly 18 to 89 years from about two dozen US areas. Cohort assignment relied on participant-reported clinical history. The recovered donors of Cohort 3 showed two negative PCRs, clearance, or symptom resolution.

The TCR sequence derives from a woman aged 30 to 39 who had recovered from COVID-19. The specimen sequenced was PBMCs or T cells enriched from blood (not recorded which). The chain recombines TRBV11-3 with TRBJ2-1, with TRBD1 matching 9 bases. The CDR3 loop reads CASSLAGQGFDEQFF. CDR3 nucleotide sequence: TGTGCCAGCAGCTTAGCGGGACAGGGTTTTGATGAGCAGTTCTTC. The whole variable domain, remainder taken from reference TRBV11-3 and TRBJ2-1, is EAGVVQSPRYKIIEKKQPVAFWCNPISGHNTLYWYLQNLGQGPELLIRYENEEAVDDSQLPKDRFSAERLKGVDSTLKIQPAELGDSAVYLCASSLAGQGFDEQFFGPGTRLTVL.